This entry concerns a single T cell receptor (beta chain). Its target is unknown. Time point indicated: newly diagnosed, previously untreated cHL patient sample. After PBMCs were thawed, their CD8+ T cells were isolated by magnetic negative selection. The data were obtained in a study of PD-1 blockade in classical Hodgkin lymphoma. Study outcomes and limitations: Sources of repertoire differences remain undefined, possibly disease activity or prior therapy.

Germline CDR1 reads SNHLY; CDR2 reads FYNNEI. V was trimmed by 7 bases and J by 3 bases, leaving 13 bases between them. The CDR3 is 13 residues long. Profiling relied on immunoSEQ multiplex PCR, and the TCRdb table lists in-frame clones only, not all of them. In the table there are about 3,400 clones, approximately 80% of which are singletons. This clonotype was obtained from a human donor with classical Hodgkin lymphoma. This chain uses TRBV2 with TRBJ2-7; D is perhaps TRBD1 (6 bases). The specimen was CD8+ T cells from blood. CDR3: CASTPGDIYEQYF. The DNA of the CDR3 is TGTGCCAGCACCCCCGGGGACATCTACGAGCAGTACTTC.